This TCR beta chain comes out of a study of Graves' ophthalmopathy and Graves' hyperthyroidism. Study-wide results and caveats: Most clonotypes expanded in thyroid above 0.001 frequency were present in blood too. The model's prediction of ophthalmopathy progression had 70.59% sensitivity and around 78% specificity.

RNA transcripts served as template for amplifying TCR beta CDR3 sequences. Scientists carried out first-round RT-PCR using HTBI primers and then a second-round multiplex PCR. Each CDR3 protein is one row after TCRdb ran MiXCR on the multiplex PCR reads. This table has 650,000 to 800,000 distinct CDR3 sequences, under 50% appearing once. Remarks on this clonotype: Its antigen is as yet unknown.

V lost 4 bases and J lost 3; bases outside the gene matches: 7. From germline, CDR1 is SQVTM and CDR2 ANQGSEA. The CDR3 covers 14 residues. Every ophthalmopathy donor presented moderate-to-severe activity, CAS ≥3, NOSPECS ≥4 and duration under 3 months. Patients with other autoimmune diseases, uncontrolled infections, pregnancy or lactation were excluded. The chain has TRBV29-1 and TRBJ2-7, with 9 positions matching TRBD2. The TCR originated in an adult man with Graves' ophthalmopathy. Specimen: peripheral blood. This chain's CDR3 is CSVARTSEHYEQYF. CDR3 bases: TGCAGCGTTGCTCGGACTAGCGAGCACTACGAGCAGTACTTC.